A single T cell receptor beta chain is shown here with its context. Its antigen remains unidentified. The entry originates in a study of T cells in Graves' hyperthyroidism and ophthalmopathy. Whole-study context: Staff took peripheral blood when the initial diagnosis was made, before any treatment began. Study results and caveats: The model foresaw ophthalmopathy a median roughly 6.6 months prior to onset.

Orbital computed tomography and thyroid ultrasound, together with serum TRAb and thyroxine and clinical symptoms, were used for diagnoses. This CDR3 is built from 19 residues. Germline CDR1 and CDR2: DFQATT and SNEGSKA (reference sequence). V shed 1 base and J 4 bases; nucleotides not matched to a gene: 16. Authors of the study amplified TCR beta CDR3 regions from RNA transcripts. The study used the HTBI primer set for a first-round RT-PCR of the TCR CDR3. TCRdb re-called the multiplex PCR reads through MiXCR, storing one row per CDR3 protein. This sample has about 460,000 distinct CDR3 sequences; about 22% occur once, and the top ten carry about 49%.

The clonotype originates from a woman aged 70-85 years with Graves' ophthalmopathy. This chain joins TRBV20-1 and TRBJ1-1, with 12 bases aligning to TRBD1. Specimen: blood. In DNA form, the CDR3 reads TGCAGTGCTAGAGGGCCTTTGGGACAGGGGGCTTCCATCGGCACTGAAGCTTTCTTT. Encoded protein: CSARGPLGQGASIGTEAFF.